The rows below give T cell receptor beta chains drawn from one sample of a study of T cells after yellow fever vaccination. In TCRdb, the 5' RACE reads were re-called with MiXCR into one record per CDR3 protein. The data contain some 560,000 distinct CDR3 sequences, about a sixth of them singletons. The sequences come from PBMCs, collected roughly 5 days after the first yellow fever vaccination. The receptors were gathered from a man younger than 35 who received the YFV17D yellow fever vaccine. Each CDR3 is given with its conserved first and last residue. A D gene is named only where the DNA matches it firmly. The size entry is marked missing in some rows and otherwise reads once, few, many or a size class.

.	.	TRBJ1-4	TRBV12-3/TRBV12-4	TGTGCCAGCAGTCCAAGGACGGTTGAAAAACTGTTTTTT	CASSPRTVEKLFF
.	few	TRBJ2-1	TRBV7-2	TGTGCCAGCAGCTTATCTGGGGCGGACGAGCAGTTCTTC	CASSLSGADEQFF
.	.	TRBJ2-2	TRBV5-1	TGCGCCAGCATAACAGATTGGGATACCGGGGAGCTGTTTTTT	CASITDWDTGELFF
.	.	TRBJ1-1	TRBV6-1	TGTGCCAGCAGTCCGGACCTCTCGGATGAAGCTTTCTTT	CASSPDLSDEAFF
TRBD1	.	TRBJ2-5	TRBV5-1	TGCGCCAGCAGCTACCAATCAGGGGGCAAAGAGACCCAGTACTTC	CASSYQSGGKETQYF
.	.	TRBJ2-7	TRBV7-2	TGTGCCAGCAGCCATACCGTCCTTCCCTACGAGCAGTACTTC	CASSHTVLPYEQYF
TRBD2	few	TRBJ2-5	TRBV5-4	TGTGCCAGCAGTCGAGCGGGGGGTCTTAAAGAGACCCAGTACTTC	CASSRAGGLKETQYF
.	few	TRBJ2-3	TRBV6-2/TRBV6-3	TGTGCCAGCAGTTACACGGGAGATACGCAGTATTTT	CASSYTGDTQYF
.	.	TRBJ1-6	TRBV4-2	TGTGCCAGCAGCCAAGATCCGCGGGGAGACTATAATTCACCCCTCCACTTT	CASSQDPRGDYNSPLHF
.	.	TRBJ1-4	TRBV20-1	TGCAGTGCTCCCCGCGGGATCTGGGGGGAAAAACTGTTTTTT	CSAPRGIWGEKLFF
TRBD1	.	TRBJ2-1	TRBV12-5	TGTGCTAGTGGTTTGGGGGACAGGGGGCCGGATGAGCAGTTCTTC	CASGLGDRGPDEQFF
.	few	TRBJ1-2	TRBV23-1	TGCGCCAGCAGTCAAGGCCAGGACACCTTTAACTATGGCTACACCTTC	CASSQGQDTFNYGYTF
.	few	TRBJ2-3	TRBV6-5	TGTGCCAGCAGTTACCGCTTGAAACCCTTGGATACGCAGTATTTT	CASSYRLKPLDTQYF
TRBD2	.	TRBJ2-3	TRBV4-2	TGTGCCAGCAGCCAAGCCCCCTCTAGCGGGGGTTTAGGGGGCACAGATACGCAGTATTTT	CASSQAPSSGGLGGTDTQYF
TRBD1	many	TRBJ2-5	TRBV11-2	TGTGCCAGCAGCATCCATACGGGACAGGGAGAGACCCAGTACTTC	CASSIHTGQGETQYF
.	few	TRBJ2-7	TRBV5-1	TGCGCCAGCAGCCCCCGGGGGATGACTGGGAGACCTGTCTACGAGCAGTACTTC	CASSPRGMTGRPVYEQYF
TRBD2	few	TRBJ2-1	TRBV18	TGTGCCAGCTCACCACCTGGACTAGCGGTCTCCACCTACAATGAGCAGTTCTTC	CASSPPGLAVSTYNEQFF
.	few	TRBJ1-1	TRBV20-1	TGCAGTGCTAGATCGGGCAGGGTGCGGTTAAGGGACACTGAAGCTTTCTTT	CSARSGRVRLRDTEAFF
.	.	TRBJ2-5	TRBV6-1	TGTGCCAGCAGTACCGTGGGGGGGCGTCTGGAGACCCAGTACTTC	CASSTVGGRLETQYF
.	few	TRBJ1-1	TRBV4-1	TGCGCCAGCAGCCGCCCATCGGGCACTGAAGCTTTCTTT	CASSRPSGTEAFF
TRBD1	.	TRBJ1-1	TRBV10-2	TGCGCCACCCTGGGACAGGGGGCTTTCTTT	CATLGQGAFF
TRBD1	.	TRBJ1-1	TRBV7-6	TGTGCCAGCAGCTTGCGGACAGGGCAGAACACTGAAGCTTTCTTT	CASSLRTGQNTEAFF
.	.	TRBJ1-2	TRBV7-2	TGTGCCAGCAGCTTAGCCGTCCCGGGCCCCCACTCCTATGGCTACACCTTC	CASSLAVPGPHSYGYTF
TRBD1	.	TRBJ2-1	TRBV6-1	TGTGCCAGCAGGCCCGGGACAGGGCTCCATGAGCAGTTCTTC	CASRPGTGLHEQFF
TRBD1	.	TRBJ2-3	TRBV2	TGTGCCAGCAACAGGGGGACCTCCACAGATACGCAGTATTTT	CASNRGTSTDTQYF
.	.	TRBJ1-6	TRBV5-4	TGTGCCAGCAGCTTGGAGGACCCGGGAAAGGGAAATTCACCCCTCCACTTT	CASSLEDPGKGNSPLHF
.	.	TRBJ2-5	TRBV7-2	TGTGCCAGCAGCTTAGTTGTCCACGAGACCCAGTACTTC	CASSLVVHETQYF
TRBD1	.	TRBJ1-2	TRBV5-1	TGCGCCAGCAGCTTAATCCCCGGGACAGAAACTACCTACACCTTC	CASSLIPGTETTYTF
.	few	TRBJ2-3	TRBV7-6	TGTGCCAGCAGCTTTGGCGCAGGGATCACAGATACGCAGTATTTT	CASSFGAGITDTQYF
.	few	TRBJ2-1	TRBV7-9	TGTGCCAGCAGCTTTCTAGGGTCTGGCGAGCAGTTCTTC	CASSFLGSGEQFF
.	few	TRBJ1-1	TRBV6-2/TRBV6-3	TGTGCCAGCAGTTACTCGAGGATGAACACTGAAGCTTTCTTT	CASSYSRMNTEAFF
TRBD1	.	TRBJ2-1	TRBV20-1	TGCAGTGCTCCCGACAGGGGTCACAATGAGCAGTTCTTC	CSAPDRGHNEQFF
TRBD2	many	TRBJ2-1	TRBV12-3/TRBV12-4	TGTGCCAGCAGTTTGGGACTAAAGGGTGAGCAGTTCTTC	CASSLGLKGEQFF
TRBD1	many	TRBJ2-3	TRBV12-3/TRBV12-4	TGTGCCAGCAGGAGCAGGGGGCGTCCAGATACGCAGTATTTT	CASRSRGRPDTQYF
.	.	TRBJ2-7	TRBV5-6	TGTGCCAGCAGCTTGGCTGGGGCCAGGCGGTACGAGCAGTACTTC	CASSLAGARRYEQYF
.	.	TRBJ2-7	TRBV2	TGTGCCAGTTCCGGAGGAGGGAGTCCCTACGAGCAGTACTTC	CASSGGGSPYEQYF
.	many	TRBJ2-1	TRBV5-1	TGCGCCAGCAGCTTGAGGTCTAGCCCCGATGAGCAGTTCTTC	CASSLRSSPDEQFF
.	many	TRBJ2-3	TRBV30	TGTGCCTGGAGGAATAGTGGGGATACGCAGTATTTT	CAWRNSGDTQYF
.	.	TRBJ1-5	TRBV4-2	TGTGCCAGCAGCCACGCTCAAGATAGCAATCAGCCCCAGCATTTT	CASSHAQDSNQPQHF